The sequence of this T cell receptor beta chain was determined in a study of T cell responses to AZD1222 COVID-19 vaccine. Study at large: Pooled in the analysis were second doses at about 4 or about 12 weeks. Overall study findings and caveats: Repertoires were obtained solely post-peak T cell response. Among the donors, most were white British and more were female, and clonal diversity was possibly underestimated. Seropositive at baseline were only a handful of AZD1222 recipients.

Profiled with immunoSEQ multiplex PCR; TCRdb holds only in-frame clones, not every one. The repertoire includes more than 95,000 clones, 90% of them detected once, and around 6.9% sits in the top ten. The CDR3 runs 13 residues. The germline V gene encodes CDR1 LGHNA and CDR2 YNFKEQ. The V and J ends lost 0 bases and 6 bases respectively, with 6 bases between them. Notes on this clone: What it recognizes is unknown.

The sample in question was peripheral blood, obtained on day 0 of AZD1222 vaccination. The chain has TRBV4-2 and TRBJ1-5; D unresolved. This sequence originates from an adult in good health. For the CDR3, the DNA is TGTGCCAGCAGCCAAGATCCGGGTCAGCCCCAGCATTTT. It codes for CASSQDPGQPQHF.